Sequencing of this T cell receptor beta chain was carried out in a study of CD8 T cells in Susac syndrome (dated by TCRdb to about 2019). For the study in its entirety: The study used repertoire sequencing to test whether antigen drove CD8+ T cell activation and differentiation in Susac syndrome.

Study-wide conclusions, independent of this receptor: The study acknowledged that relatively few individuals were included in the TCR sequencing and HLA analysis.

Taken from cysteine to phenylalanine, the CDR3 has 13 residues. Only CDR3 DNA remains: 39 bases, in frame from the first base. CDR1 and CDR2 are read off the germline V gene (reference sequence) as DFQATT and SNEGSKA. V and J are truncated by 7 bases and 2 bases respectively, leaving an intervening sequence of 12 bases. RNA was extracted using the RNeasy kit, and about 0.45 to 1 microgram was reverse transcribed with random hexamers. The immunoSEQ multiplex PCR assay, covering 54 Vbeta and 13 Jbeta segments, was used to amplify TCR beta CDR3 regions. PCR amplification bias was corrected using a synthetic template baseline for primer optimization and computational correction. Regarding the original processing steps: Only productive sequences were kept, with reads annotated to V, D and J genes according to IMGT and analyzed in immunoSEQ Analyzer. To calculate clonality, Shannon entropy was normalized by log2 of the number of productive unique sequences and then subtracted from one. For each patient and control, public and private clones were evaluated among the 100 most prevalent clones. A clone was defined as Susac-specific if it was absent from the healthy and MS cohorts, from around 960 published viral clones and from other ImmuneACCESS disease sequences. TCRdb reanalyzed the raw reads on its own, using fastp at Q25 for trimming and MiXCR for clone calling, and kept in-frame beta chains. Each record represents a unique CDR3 protein, reported with the most common genes and DNA among its rows. These V and J calls derive from TCRdb rather than the authors' analysis. The sample records about 150,000 distinct CDR3 sequences, under 95% of which are singletons. The ten largest account for roughly 0.1% of the sample.

High-throughput TCR beta sequencing profiled peripheral blood CD8+ and CD4+ T cells from healthy donors, Susac syndrome patients and multiple sclerosis patients. The multiple sclerosis controls were treatment-naive patients who had stable or active relapsing-remitting disease and met the revised McDonald criteria. Bulk CD8+ and CD4+ T cells were purified magnetically by negative isolation, whereas CD8+ TEMRA cells were enriched by FACS. Blood was collected in EDTA tubes and processed within 24 hours, with PBMCs isolated through density gradient centrifugation. PBMCs intended for TCR sequencing were cryopreserved in liquid nitrogen and were subsequently thawed in a 37 degrees C water bath. The sorted or isolated CD4+, CD8+ and CD8+ TEMRA cells had a purity of 90% or higher. This clonotype has only one observation. It lacks a known antigen. Base qualities were left out, and no much larger clone turns up one base away. One read alone makes for weak evidence.

In this chain, TRBV20-1 is recombined with TRBJ2-1; the D region possibly corresponds to TRBD1 (6 bases align). This clonotype originated in a human donor with multiple sclerosis. Sequencing was carried out using CD4+ T cells from PBMCs. CDR3 region: CSVGRDTYNEQFF. The bases read TGCAGTGTTGGCAGGGACACCTACAATGAGCAGTTCTTC.